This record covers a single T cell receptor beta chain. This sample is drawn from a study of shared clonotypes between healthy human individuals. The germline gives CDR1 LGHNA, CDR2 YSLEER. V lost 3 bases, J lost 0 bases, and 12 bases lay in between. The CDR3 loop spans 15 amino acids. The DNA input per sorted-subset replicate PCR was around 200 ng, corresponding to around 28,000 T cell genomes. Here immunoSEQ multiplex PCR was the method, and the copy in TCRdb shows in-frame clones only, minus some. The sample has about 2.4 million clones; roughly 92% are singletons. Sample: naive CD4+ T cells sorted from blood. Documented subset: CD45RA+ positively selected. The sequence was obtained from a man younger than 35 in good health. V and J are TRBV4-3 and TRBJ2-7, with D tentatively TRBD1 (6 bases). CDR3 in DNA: TGCGCCAGCAGCCACCGCCGGGACAACTCCTACGAGCAGTACTTC. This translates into CASSHRRDNSYEQYF.